Listed below are T cell receptor beta chains from one sample, sequenced in a study of control samples from healthy donors and cancer patients. TCRdb's copy holds only in-frame clones and misses some; the assay was immunoSEQ multiplex PCR. The data contain 170,000 or so clones, just under 95% of them singletons. Input material: blood. The receptors here all came from a young man in good health. Each CDR3 is given with its conserved first and last residue. A D gene is named only where the DNA matches it firmly. Clone size, where shown, is once, few, many, or a class for clones that have expanded.

CDR3: CASNGLRGETQYF; DNA: TGTGCCAGCAATGGGTTACGAGGGGAGACCCAGTACTTC; size: .; J: TRBJ2-5; D: .; V: TRBV6-6
CDR3: CASSPSGTGTGANVLTF; DNA: TGTGCCAGCAGTCCCTCCGGGACAGGGACTGGGGCCAACGTCCTGACTTTC; size: .; J: TRBJ2-6; D: TRBD1; V: TRBV28
CDR3: CASSEAARNYGHTF; DNA: TGTGCCAGCAGTGAAGCAGCCAGGAACTATGGCCACACCTTC; size: once; J: TRBJ1-2; D: .; V: TRBV2
CDR3: CASSLGGSRTEAFF; DNA: TGTGCCAGCAGCTTGGGGGGCTCTCGGACTGAAGCTTTCTTT; size: once; J: TRBJ1-1; D: .; V: TRBV5-5
CDR3: CASSQVAGNNSPLHF; DNA: TGTGCCAGCAGCCAAGTTGCAGGGAATAATTCACCCCTCCACTTT; size: .; J: TRBJ1-6; D: .; V: TRBV3-1/TRBV3-2
CDR3: CATSDFRQGGETQYF; DNA: TGTGCCACCAGTGATTTTCGGCAGGGGGGAGAGACCCAGTACTTC; size: .; J: TRBJ2-5; D: .; V: TRBV24-1
CDR3: CASSLRFVSGTVNNEQFF; DNA: TGCGCCAGCAGCTTGAGGTTCGTATCTGGGACAGTCAACAATGAGCAGTTCTTC; size: .; J: TRBJ2-1; D: TRBD1; V: TRBV5-1
CDR3: CASSLYGPYDTEAFF; DNA: TGTGCCAGCAGCTTGTACGGACCTTACGACACTGAAGCTTTCTTT; size: .; J: TRBJ1-1; D: .; V: TRBV5-4
CDR3: CASSLVDPSYEQYF; DNA: TGCGCCAGCAGCTTGGTGGACCCCTCCTACGAGCAGTACTTC; size: .; J: TRBJ2-7; D: .; V: TRBV5-1
CDR3: CASSFQGFGYTF; DNA: TGTGCCAGCAGCTTTCAGGGGTTTGGCTACACCTTC; size: .; J: TRBJ1-2; D: .; V: TRBV11-2
CDR3: CASSYGRQGERGGYTF; DNA: TGTGCCAGCAGTTACGGGCGACAGGGGGAGCGGGGTGGCTACACCTTC; size: .; J: TRBJ1-2; D: TRBD1; V: TRBV6-6